Shown below are 15 T cell receptor beta chains from a single sample sequenced in a study of cytomegalovirus exposure and HLA in healthy donors. The PCR made use of 60 Vbeta and 13 Jbeta primers. TCRdb keeps only in-frame clones here, not all; method: immunoSEQ multiplex PCR. Of 75,000 to 85,000 clones listed, 80% are singletons. Specimen: PBMCs. The origin of the receptors is a male donor in good health and CMV-seronegative.

The V call is TRBV5-1, the J call TRBJ2-7; possibly TRBD2 for D (6 bases). Germline V lookup: CDR1 SGHRS, CDR2 YFSETQ. The CDR3 runs 13 residues. V was clipped by 4 bases and J by 3 bases, with 11 bases between them. The CDR3, as DNA: TGCGCCAGCAGCCGCGGGGCAGACTACGAGCAGTACTTC. The encoded protein is CASSRGADYEQYF.

The rearrangement joins TRBV19 to TRBJ1-2; D gene unclear. Trimming took off 4 bases at V and 0 bases at J, with 9 bases between the two ends. This CDR3 spans 14 amino acids. Germline-derived CDR1 and CDR2 are LNHDA and SQIVND (reference sequence). The CDR3 spells CASSTSGTNYGYTF. CDR3 bases: TGTGCCAGTAGTACGTCCGGGACTAACTATGGCTACACCTTC.

The gene calls are TRBV4-1 and TRBJ2-2, with TRBD2 matching 10 bases. CDR1 is MGHRA, CDR2 YSYEKL, per germline. V was clipped by 0 bases and J by 8 bases; unmatched bases: 21. The CDR3 loop spans 21 amino acids. CDR3 loop: CASSQDRGQRGGESLWGELFF. In DNA, the CDR3 is TGCGCCAGCAGCCAAGATAGGGGCCAGCGGGGGGGCGAGAGCCTTTGGGGGGAGCTGTTTTTT.

The rearrangement uses TRBV10-3 and TRBJ2-3, with 10 bases lining up with TRBD2. Germline CDR1 is ENHRY and CDR2 is SYGVKD. V trimming: 4 bases; J trimming: 4 bases; junction bases outside the gene matches: 2. CDR3 length: 14 amino acids. The CDR3 DNA reads as TGTGCCATCAGTGGTCTAGCGGGAGCAGATACGCAGTATTTT. This translates into CAISGLAGADTQYF.

The J gene is TRBJ2-5, the V gene TRBV7-6; 11 bases agree with TRBD2. J lost 5 bases, V lost 5 bases, and 10 bases had no gene match. Germline values: CDR1 SGHVS, CDR2 FNYEAQ. This CDR3 spans 16 amino acids. CDR3 sequence: CASSPTSGVLLETQYF. Written as DNA, the CDR3 is TGTGCCAGCAGCCCGACTAGCGGGGTGCTATTGGAGACCCAGTACTTC. Filled out from reference TRBV7-6 and TRBJ2-5, the complete variable domain reads GAGVSQSPRYKVTKRGQDVALRCDPISGHVSLYWYRQALGQGPEFLTYFNYEAQQDKSGLPNDRFSAERPEGSISTLTIQRTEQRDSAMYRCASSPTSGVLLETQYFGPGTRLLVL.

Comments on this clone: This sample also contains other DNA sequences that code for the same CDR3. The chain joins TRBV2 to TRBJ1-1; TRBD1 agrees at 8 bases. Germline loops: CDR1 SNHLY, CDR2 FYNNEI. This CDR3 has 18 amino acids. V lost 4 bases, J lost 2 bases, and 15 bases stayed unmatched. The CDR3 DNA reads TGTGCCAGCAGTGGAAGAATTCAGGGGGCTCAATCCAACACTGAAGCTTTCTTT. It is translated as CASSGRIQGAQSNTEAFF.

This chain links TRBV30 with TRBJ2-7; the match to TRBD1 covers 8 bases. The trim removed 6 bases at V and 5 bases at J, leaving 12 bases unmatched. The CDR3 consists of 14 residues. Germline V gene sequence: CDR1 GTSNPN, CDR2 SVGIG (reference sequence). CDR3 DNA: TGTGCCTGCCCTGTGGGGACAGGAGGCGACGAGCAGTACTTC. Translating gives CACPVGTGGDEQYF.

There are a few counts of this clone. The rearrangement joins TRBV5-1 to TRBJ2-3; D is unclear. Between the trimmed V and J ends, which lost 1 base and 2 bases, there was a span of 5 bases. CDR3 length: 13 amino acids. Germline lookup yields CDR1 SGHRS and CDR2 YFSETQ. The CDR3 region has the DNA TGCGCCAGCAGCTTGACTCCCACAGATACGCAGTATTTT. It translates to CASSLTPTDTQYF.

The chain employs TRBV29-1 and TRBJ1-1; D remains unclear. This CDR3 comprises 13 residues. The germline CDR1 and CDR2 sequences are SQVTM and ANQGSEA. The ends were cut back, 4 bases at V and 5 bases at J, with 14 bases in the middle. The CDR3 loop reads CSVVRAGGTEAFF. The DNA for the CDR3 is TGCAGCGTTGTAAGGGCTGGAGGAACTGAAGCTTTCTTT.

The chain has TRBV2 and TRBJ1-5; 10 nucleotides align to TRBD1. V was clipped by 5 bases and J by 3 bases; unmatched bases: 4. CDR1 and CDR2 from the germline V gene are SNHLY and FYNNEI. This CDR3 has 15 residues. The CDR3 DNA follows: TGTGCCAGCAGTACGGACAGGGGGTTCAATCAGCCCCAGCATTTT. Its protein is CASSTDRGFNQPQHF. The complete variable domain, with remaining parts taken from reference TRBV2 and TRBJ1-5, reads EPEVTQTPSHQVTQMGQEVILRCVPISNHLYFYWYRQILGQKVEFLVSFYNNEISEKSEIFDDQFSVERPDGSNFTLKIRSTKLEDSAMYFCASSTDRGFNQPQHFGDGTRLSIL.

V is TRBV2 and J is TRBJ1-6, with D unresolved. The CDR3 spans 14 residues. Deletions cut 4 bases from V and 4 bases from J, with 8 bases between. Per the germline V gene, CDR1 is SNHLY and CDR2 is FYNNEI. The CDR3 spells CASSVMQYNSPLHF. CDR3 nucleotides: TGTGCCAGCAGTGTGATGCAGTATAATTCACCCCTCCACTTT.

V gene TRBV6-1 combines with J gene TRBJ1-2, with 7 bases fitting TRBD1. The length of the CDR3 is 13 residues. Unmatched junction bases numbered 6, after V lost 5 bases and J lost 6 bases. Germline V CDR1 and CDR2: MNHNS, SASEGT. This CDR3 reads CASSLRQGDGYTF. In DNA form, the CDR3 reads TGTGCCAGCAGTCTCCGACAGGGTGATGGCTACACCTTC.

This clone was seen a handful of times. The J gene is TRBJ1-4, the V gene TRBV7-6; D ambiguous. V dropped 1 base and J dropped 1 base, with 13 bases sitting between them. This CDR3 contains 17 residues. Germline V gives CDR1 SGHVS, CDR2 FNYEAQ. CDR3: CASSLESGIQTNEKLFF. Written as DNA, the CDR3 is TGTGCCAGCAGCTTAGAATCCGGGATTCAAACTAATGAAAAACTGTTTTTT.

The rearrangement links TRBV7-9 to TRBJ1-3; 9 bases are shared with TRBD1. After removal of 5 bases from V and 3 bases from J, the junction contained 5 bases not matched to a gene. Germline assignment: CDR1 SEHNR and CDR2 FQNEAQ (reference sequence). The CDR3 consists of 15 residues. The CDR3 bases are TGTGCCAGCAGCGCGGGACAGGGCTTTGGAAACACCATATATTTT. Translated: CASSAGQGFGNTIYF.

This CDR3 is CASGSGQRETQYF. CDR3 coding DNA: TGTGCTAGTGGTTCGGGACAACGCGAGACCCAGTACTTC. The chain links TRBV12-5 to TRBJ2-5, with D possibly TRBD1 on 6 matching bases. With 4 bases removed from V and 5 bases from J, the gap between germline ends came to 11 bases. The CDR3 length is 13 residues. In germline, CDR1 is LGHNT, CDR2 FRNRAP.